Shown below are 3 T cell receptor beta chains from a single sample sequenced in a study of blood T cell repertoires in COVID-19. Sequencing was performed with immunoSEQ multiplex PCR; in TCRdb, only in-frame clones are kept and a portion is missing. The data contain 130,000 to 150,000 clones, roughly 84% of them singletons. Material: PBMCs or T cells enriched from blood (not recorded which). The source is a woman between 50 and 59 years old who had been exposed to COVID-19.

This chain links TRBV6-2 or TRBV6-3 with TRBJ1-2, with 7 nucleotides matching TRBD1. In germline, CDR1 is MNHEY, CDR2 SVGEGT. The CDR3 spans 16 residues. Trimming at V came to 0 bases and at J to 2 bases, leaving 6 bases not matched to a gene. CDR3 protein: CASSYSPGTDNYGYTF. CDR3 in DNA: TGTGCCAGCAGTTACTCGCCCGGGACAGACAACTATGGCTACACCTTC.

The genes are TRBV10-1 and TRBJ2-3; a possible D gene is TRBD1 (5 bases). V lost 2 bases and J lost 3, with 9 bases in between. Germline loops: CDR1 WNHNN, CDR2 SYGVQD (reference sequence). CDR3 length: 14 amino acids. CDR3 amino acids: CASSEGHPTDTQYF. The DNA for the CDR3 is TGCGCCAGCAGTGAGGGACACCCGACAGATACGCAGTATTTT.

This clone was detected a few times. The gene calls are TRBV19 and TRBJ2-7; 8 positions match TRBD2. This CDR3 is built from 16 residues. With 7 bases clipped from V and 5 bases from J, the junction kept 16 bases outside the gene matches. Germline CDR1 and CDR2: LNHDA and SQIVND (reference sequence). In DNA form, the CDR3 reads TGTGCCAGTAAACCAGAGGTCTCAGCGGGAGCCCACGAGCAGTACTTC. Protein sequence: CASKPEVSAGAHEQYF.